The rows below give T cell receptor beta chains drawn from one sample of a study of technical replicates of blood from a few donors. TCRdb keeps only in-frame clones here, not all; method: immunoSEQ multiplex PCR. The table records 65,000 to 90,000 clones, around 94% of them present only once. Sequenced sample: T cells isolated from PBMCs. The receptors derive from a human donor in good health. The conserved cysteine and the conserved F or W are not part of the CDR3 here. D genes are given only for firm matches.

d_call | j_call | v_call | cdr3_aa
NA | TRBJ1-5 | TRBV7-8 | ASSLNHQPQH
NA | TRBJ2-1 | TRBV19 | ASSMLASNEQF
TRBD2 | TRBJ2-3 | TRBV5-4 | ASSPSGRATDTQY
NA | TRBJ2-6 | TRBV27 | ASSDSPRAGANVLT
NA | TRBJ1-3 | TRBV29-1 | SVADPGARNTIY
NA | TRBJ1-1 | TRBV30 | AWNPDFRDTEAF
NA | TRBJ1-4 | TRBV5-1 | ASSLDRGQEQNEKLF
NA | TRBJ1-2 | TRBV5-5 | ASSLNGANYGYT
TRBD2 | TRBJ2-7 | TRBV27 | ASSLSAGVVTYEQY
NA | TRBJ2-5 | TRBV7-2 | ASTHPTGAPETQY
NA | TRBJ1-5 | TRBV6-5 | ASSYSAGVQPQH
TRBD2 | TRBJ2-5 | TRBV28 | ASSLVTLAGGWETQY
TRBD2 | TRBJ2-7 | TRBV7-8 | ASSLFSGRSYEQY
TRBD2 | TRBJ2-1 | TRBV2 | ASSEGWDYQSHSYNEQF
TRBD2 | TRBJ2-1 | TRBV13 | ASSLVLAASYNEQF
TRBD2 | TRBJ2-3 | TRBV2 | ASSESASGRGGTDTQY
TRBD1 | TRBJ2-6 | TRBV29-1 | SVDGTGVSGANVLT
TRBD2 | TRBJ2-3 | TRBV4-3 | ASSQLAGVTDTQY
TRBD1 | TRBJ1-1 | TRBV6-5 | ASSHRGGGTEAF
TRBD1 | TRBJ1-1 | TRBV2 | ASTLGTGLNTEAF
NA | TRBJ1-1 | TRBV6-5 | ASSTMGPHTEAF
NA | TRBJ2-1 | TRBV15 | ATSNPPGLAF
TRBD1 | TRBJ2-7 | TRBV2 | ASKKDRVYEQY
NA | TRBJ2-1 | TRBV27 | ASSYDGSSYNEQF
TRBD1 | TRBJ2-7 | TRBV6-5 | ASTSLTGIYEQY
TRBD2 | TRBJ2-7 | TRBV6-5 | ASSYGGVLTYEQY
NA | TRBJ2-5 | TRBV25-1 | ASSVGGRETQY
TRBD1 | TRBJ1-2 | TRBV5-1 | ASSQTQGATGYGYT
NA | TRBJ2-7 | TRBV6-1 | ASSEGLLAYEQY
NA | TRBJ1-2 | TRBV19 | ASDSGYGYT
TRBD1 | TRBJ2-7 | TRBV6-5 | ASSSPGQGRYEQY
TRBD1 | TRBJ2-5 | TRBV7-9 | ASSTGTAETQY
NA | TRBJ1-4 | TRBV9 | ASSGEDATNEKLF
TRBD1 | TRBJ2-7 | TRBV30 | AWSEGGRYEQY
TRBD2 | TRBJ2-5 | TRBV9 | ASSLGTSGAGGQETQY
TRBD1 | TRBJ1-2 | TRBV2 | ASSGIIGTGRGYT
TRBD2 | TRBJ2-1 | TRBV2 | ASNAPPGLAGVGEQF
NA | TRBJ2-1 | TRBV5-4 | ASSSPGDYNEQF
TRBD1 | TRBJ1-2 | TRBV10-3 | AIRSGQGGYGYT
NA | TRBJ1-1 | TRBV9 | ASSAAVNTEAF
NA | TRBJ1-1 | TRBV6-5 | ASSYEGMNTEAF
NA | TRBJ2-7 | TRBV10-3 | AIKVGRETYEQY
NA | TRBJ1-5 | TRBV4-3 | ASSQDIRTGPNQPQH
NA | TRBJ2-3 | TRBV5-1 | ASSLRGTDTQY
TRBD1 | TRBJ1-5 | TRBV7-2 | ASSLSDRGNQPQH
TRBD1 | TRBJ1-2 | TRBV7-2 | ASSLNAQGAIYGYT
TRBD2 | TRBJ2-7 | TRBV11-2 | ASSFSRTSYSYEQY
NA | TRBJ1-4 | TRBV27 | ASSRSTNEKLF
TRBD1 | TRBJ1-1 | TRBV19 | ASSRQGPGTEAF
NA | TRBJ1-5 | TRBV28 | ASRGVGSNQPQH
NA | TRBJ2-2 | TRBV29-1 | SVDDSTYTGELF
TRBD2 | TRBJ2-1 | TRBV15 | ATSRDLIAGGDEQF
TRBD2 | TRBJ2-5 | TRBV29-1 | SVGLAGEETQY
TRBD1 | TRBJ1-5 | TRBV28 | ASSFGGQGGQPQH